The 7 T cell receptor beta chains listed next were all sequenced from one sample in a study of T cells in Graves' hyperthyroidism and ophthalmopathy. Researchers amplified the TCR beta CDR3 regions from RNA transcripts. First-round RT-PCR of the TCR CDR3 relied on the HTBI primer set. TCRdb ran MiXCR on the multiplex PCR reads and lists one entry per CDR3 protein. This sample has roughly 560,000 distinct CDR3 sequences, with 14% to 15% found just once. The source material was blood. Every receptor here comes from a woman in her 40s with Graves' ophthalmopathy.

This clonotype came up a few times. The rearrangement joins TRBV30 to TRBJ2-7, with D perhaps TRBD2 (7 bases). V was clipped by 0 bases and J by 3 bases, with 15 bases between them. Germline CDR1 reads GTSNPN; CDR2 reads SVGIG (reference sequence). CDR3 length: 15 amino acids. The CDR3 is CAWSVVSRGGYEQYF. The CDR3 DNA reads TGTGCCTGGAGTGTAGTTTCGAGGGGGGGCTACGAGCAGTACTTC.

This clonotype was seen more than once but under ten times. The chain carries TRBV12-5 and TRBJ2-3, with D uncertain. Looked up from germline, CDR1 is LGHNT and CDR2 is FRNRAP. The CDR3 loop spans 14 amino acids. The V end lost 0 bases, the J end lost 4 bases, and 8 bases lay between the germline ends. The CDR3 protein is CASGLVPPADTQYF. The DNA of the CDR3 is TGTGCTAGTGGTTTGGTCCCACCCGCAGATACGCAGTATTTT. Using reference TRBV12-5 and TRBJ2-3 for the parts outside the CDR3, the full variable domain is DARVTQTPRHKVTEMGQEVTMRCQPILGHNTVFWYRQTMMQGLELLAYFRNRAPLDDSGMPKDRFSAEMPDATLATLKIQPSEPRDSAVYFCASGLVPPADTQYFGPGTRLTVL.

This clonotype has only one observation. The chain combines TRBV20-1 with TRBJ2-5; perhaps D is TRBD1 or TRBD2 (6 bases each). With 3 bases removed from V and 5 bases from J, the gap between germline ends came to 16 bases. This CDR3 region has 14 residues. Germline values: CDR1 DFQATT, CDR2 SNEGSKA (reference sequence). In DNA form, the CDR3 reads TGCAGTGCTAGCCAGGAGGGGGTGAGCGAGACCCAGTACTTC. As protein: CSASQEGVSETQYF.

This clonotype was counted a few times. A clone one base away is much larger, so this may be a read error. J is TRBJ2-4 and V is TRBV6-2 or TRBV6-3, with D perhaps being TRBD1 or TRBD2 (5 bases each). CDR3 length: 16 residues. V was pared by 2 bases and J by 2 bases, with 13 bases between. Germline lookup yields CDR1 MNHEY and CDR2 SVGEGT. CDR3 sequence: CASSYPTEGTKNIQYF. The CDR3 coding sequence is TGTGCCAGCAGTTACCCCACAGAGGGGACCAAAAACATTCAGTACTTC.

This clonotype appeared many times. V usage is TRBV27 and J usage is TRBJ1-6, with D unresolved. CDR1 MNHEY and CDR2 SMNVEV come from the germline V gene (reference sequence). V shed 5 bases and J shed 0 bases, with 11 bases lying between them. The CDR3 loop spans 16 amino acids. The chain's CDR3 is CASSPEVSSYNSPLHF. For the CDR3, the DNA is TGTGCCAGCAGTCCAGAAGTCAGCTCCTATAATTCACCCCTCCACTTT.

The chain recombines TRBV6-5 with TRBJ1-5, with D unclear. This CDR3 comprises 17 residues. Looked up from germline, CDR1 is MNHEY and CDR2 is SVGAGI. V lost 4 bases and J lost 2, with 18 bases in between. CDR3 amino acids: CASSSWRGGGGNQPQHF. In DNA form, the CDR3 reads TGTGCCAGCAGTTCGTGGCGAGGAGGTGGCGGCAATCAGCCCCAGCATTTT.

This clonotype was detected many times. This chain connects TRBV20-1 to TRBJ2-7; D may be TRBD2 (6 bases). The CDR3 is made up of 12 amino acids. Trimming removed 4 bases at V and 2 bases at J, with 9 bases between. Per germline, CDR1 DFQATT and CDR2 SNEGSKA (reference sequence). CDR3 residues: CSAISGTYEQYF. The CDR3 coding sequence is TGCAGTGCTATTAGCGGTACCTACGAGCAGTACTTC.